This note documents a single T cell receptor (beta chain) sequence. The data were obtained in a study of blood T cell repertoires in COVID-19. Study-level information: The cDNA or gDNA used as material had been derived from T cells, B-cell-depleted T cells, or PBMCs.

Authors' processing steps: From reference gene primer amplification, estimates of nucleated cell counts were derived. Some clones are missing from TCRdb's copy, which holds only in-frame ones; the method was immunoSEQ multiplex PCR. V, J and clone size are taken as reported in that table, and D and trimming were inferred from the DNA itself. The sample carries fewer than 250,000 clones, about 88% recorded once. V shed 3 bases, J shed 1 base, and the junction held 11 bases outside the gene matches. CDR1 DFQATT and CDR2 SNEGSKA come from the germline V gene (reference sequence). The CDR3 is made up of 17 amino acids.

Input material: peripheral blood. This clonotype was obtained from a man in his sixties or seventies with acute or convalescent COVID-19. The rearrangement links TRBV20-1 to TRBJ2-5; 10 bases are shared with TRBD2. As DNA, the CDR3 is TGCAGTGCTAGTTGGCTAGCGGGAGAGAGGGGCCAAGAGACCCAGTACTTC. Translating gives CSASWLAGERGQETQYF.